This TCR beta chain was documented in a study of cytomegalovirus exposure and HLA in healthy donors. Whole-study findings and limits: Testing in vitro showed a few CMV-associated chains specific for CMV antigens. Researchers catalogued approximately 160 TCR beta chains as cytomegalovirus-associated.

Comments on this clone: As yet, its antigen is unknown.

The method was immunoSEQ multiplex PCR; TCRdb's version includes in-frame clones alone and lacks a portion of them. The data contain roughly 56,000 clones, 90% to 95% of them singletons. This TCR was recovered from a man between 18 and 35 years old in good health and CMV-seronegative. Sequencing was carried out using PBMCs.

This CDR3 reads CASSPRRGNTGELFF. The CDR3 DNA is TGTGCCAGCAGCCCGCGGAGGGGGAACACCGGGGAGCTGTTTTTT. The gene calls are TRBV7-8 and TRBJ2-2; a weak D match, TRBD2 (6 bases). The CDR3 runs to 15 residues. Deletions cut 5 bases from V and 1 base from J, with 11 bases between. Per germline, CDR1 SGHVS and CDR2 FQNEAQ.